This T cell receptor beta chain emerged from a study of blood T cell repertoires in COVID-19. Study-level information: Sites in the United States, Italy and Spain provided acute and convalescent COVID-19 samples. From T cells, B-cell-depleted T cells, or PBMCs came the material, which was cDNA or gDNA.

As handled by the study authors: Estimates of nucleated cell counts were drawn from the amplification of reference gene primers. The assay was immunoSEQ multiplex PCR, and TCRdb's table has in-frame clones only and misses some. The V and J calls and clone size were taken over from that table, and D and trimming were inferred from the DNA. Among about 120,000 clones listed, 81% were seen once. Trimming took off 3 bases at V and 3 bases at J, with 12 bases between the two ends. The germline CDR1 and CDR2 sequences are DFQATT and SNEGSKA (reference sequence). The CDR3 runs to 14 residues. Sequencing was carried out using peripheral blood. The V call is TRBV20-1, the J call TRBJ1-3; possibly TRBD1 for D (5 bases). The receptor was isolated from a human donor in a cohort sampled during active COVID-19. The chain's CDR3 is CSASVRQHGNTIYF. Written as DNA, the CDR3 is TGCAGTGCTAGTGTCCGACAGCATGGAAACACCATATATTTT.